This T cell receptor beta chain was obtained from a study of shared clonotypes between healthy human individuals. Regarding the study as a whole: Clonotype sharing among donors was expected to depend on sequencing depth.

The DNA input per sorted-subset replicate PCR was roughly 180 ng, corresponding to some 30,000 T cell genomes. Profiled with immunoSEQ multiplex PCR; TCRdb holds only in-frame clones, not every one. The data contain about 2.1 million clones, 80% to 95% of them singletons. Cells designated naive CD8 were CD45RO-negative and were positively selected for CCR7, with terminally differentiated effector memory CD45RA+ cells excluded. Each of the donors was a healthy adult who was HIV-negative and had not had a recent acute infection or vaccination. The CDR3 length is 15 residues. The germline V gene has CDR1 LNHDA and CDR2 SQIVND (reference sequence). On this clone itself: Its antigen is undetermined. The junction does not match germline at one end; this may be a read error.

This chain connects TRBV19 to TRBJ1-1; D perhaps matches TRBD1 (5 bases). This TCR came from a young man in good health. Some clones in this sample may be carry-over from other donors' samples. Sequencing used naive CD8+ T cells from PBMCs. The CDR3 region has the DNA TGTGCCAGTAGTACATGGGACGAGGAGAACCCTGAAGCTTTCTTT. It is translated as CASSTWDEENPEAFF.